This TCR beta chain came from a study of T cells after yellow fever vaccination. About the research overall: When fractions had low cell numbers, they were prepared with SMART-Seq v4 Ultra Low Input. Findings and caveats of the study: Subsequent to the booster, the majority of primary-vaccination clones reappeared (96% CD4, more than 70% CD8). Peaking on day 5 versus 15, the secondary response was faster but weaker.

The authors made TCR cDNA by 5'RACE template switching, adding a universal primer site and UMIs. Using its own MiXCR run on the 5' RACE reads, TCRdb lists one record per CDR3 protein. The sample gives roughly 300,000 distinct CDR3 sequences, around 7.3% of which show up once; roughly a sixth is in the top ten. The CDR3 is made up of 13 amino acids. J was trimmed by 9 bases and V by 4 bases; bases with no gene match: 5. Germline V CDR1 and CDR2: DFQATT, SNEGSKA (reference sequence). About this clonotype itself: The antigen is not known.

The sequencing here drew on PBMCs, taken around 45 days after the first yellow fever vaccination. This receptor was obtained from a man in his late teens or twenties who received the YFV17D yellow fever vaccine. The chain carries TRBV20-1 and TRBJ2-1; 11 bases are shared with TRBD1. The CDR3 loop reads CSATGTGGSEQFF. For the CDR3, the DNA is TGCAGTGCTACCGGGACAGGGGGTTCTGAGCAGTTCTTC.